These T cell receptor beta chains were read from a single sample in a study of blood T cells in healthy people across ages. TCRdb independently ran MiXCR on the 5' RACE reads; one entry per CDR3 protein. The repertoire holds 1.4 million or so distinct CDR3 sequences, with 42% as singletons. The source material was blood. Receptors originate from a young woman in good health. Each CDR3 is given with its conserved first and last residue. The order of the fields is CDR3 protein, D gene, CDR3 length, J gene, V gene. The D gene is left open where the match is weak.

CDR3: CAISGLTEVYGYTF
D: NA
length: 14
J: TRBJ1-2
V: TRBV10-3

CDR3: CASSYRPGPGELFF
D: NA
length: 14
J: TRBJ2-2
V: TRBV6-5

CDR3: CASGAQGANYGYTF
D: TRBD1
length: 14
J: TRBJ1-2
V: TRBV2

CDR3: CAGSGGGSTDTQYF
D: NA
length: 14
J: TRBJ2-3
V: TRBV6-4

CDR3: CATAGTDNYGYTF
D: TRBD1
length: 13
J: TRBJ1-2
V: TRBV6-2/TRBV6-3

CDR3: CACSLGHLYERYF
D: NA
length: 13
J: TRBJ2-7
V: TRBV3-1

CDR3: CASSYRKAGRAYNEQFF
D: TRBD2
length: 17
J: TRBJ2-1
V: TRBV6-2/TRBV6-3

CDR3: CSVSGLAGVSQYF
D: TRBD2
length: 13
J: TRBJ2-5
V: TRBV29-1

CDR3: CASSLYGSGYTF
D: NA
length: 12
J: TRBJ1-2
V: TRBV27

CDR3: CASSYARTKWYNEQFF
D: NA
length: 16
J: TRBJ2-1
V: TRBV6-5

CDR3: CSVAKPTEAFF
D: NA
length: 11
J: TRBJ1-1
V: TRBV29-1

CDR3: CASSVYTDTQYF
D: NA
length: 12
J: TRBJ2-3
V: TRBV7-2

CDR3: CASSLVSGPPNYGYTF
D: NA
length: 16
J: TRBJ1-2
V: TRBV7-2

CDR3: CSAETGAGGETQYF
D: NA
length: 14
J: TRBJ2-5
V: TRBV29-1

CDR3: CASSWTEPYQETQYF
D: NA
length: 15
J: TRBJ2-5
V: TRBV11-2

CDR3: CASSPPAAPEQYF
D: NA
length: 13
J: NA
V: TRBV7-9

CDR3: CASSFSQPNTEAFF
D: NA
length: 14
J: TRBJ1-1
V: TRBV7-8

CDR3: CSARSRYTDTQYF
D: NA
length: 13
J: TRBJ2-3
V: TRBV20-1

CDR3: CTITEDHYNEQFF
D: NA
length: 13
J: TRBJ2-1
V: TRBV10-3

CDR3: CASSRTALVFSEKLFF
D: NA
length: 16
J: TRBJ1-4
V: TRBV3-1

CDR3: CSARVLLRGESTDTQYF
D: TRBD2
length: 17
J: TRBJ2-3
V: TRBV20-1

CDR3: CAGSSATGLQLFF
D: NA
length: 13
J: TRBJ1-4
V: TRBV7-2

CDR3: CANSFSGTPGLAGVFREQYF
D: TRBD2
length: 20
J: TRBJ2-7
V: TRBV7-8

CDR3: CASSFEGAKYF
D: TRBD1
length: 11
J: TRBJ2-7
V: TRBV5-1

CDR3: CSARDARTSGETQYF
D: TRBD2
length: 15
J: NA
V: TRBV20-1

CDR3: CSAKNSGSAEQFF
D: TRBD2
length: 13
J: TRBJ2-1
V: TRBV20-1

CDR3: CASSLSGARDRSNQPQHF
D: TRBD1
length: 18
J: TRBJ1-5
V: TRBV27

CDR3: CATRPGTGTYEQYF
D: TRBD1
length: 14
J: TRBJ2-7
V: TRBV6-1

CDR3: CASRGASLGTEAFF
D: NA
length: 14
J: TRBJ1-1
V: TRBV12-3/TRBV12-4

CDR3: CASSPDTLNSPLHF
D: NA
length: 14
J: TRBJ1-6
V: TRBV18

CDR3: CASSRAYQGNYEQYF
D: NA
length: 15
J: TRBJ2-7
V: TRBV19

CDR3: CSVRGTVWAGTQTQYF
D: NA
length: 16
J: TRBJ2-5
V: TRBV29-1

CDR3: CASSSQNYEQYF
D: NA
length: 12
J: TRBJ2-7
V: TRBV7-9

CDR3: CASRPTRDYGCTF
D: NA
length: 13
J: TRBJ1-2
V: TRBV12-3/TRBV12-4

CDR3: CASRPSLAGYDYEQYF
D: NA
length: 16
J: TRBJ2-7
V: TRBV4-3

CDR3: CASSQRGQGANTEAFF
D: TRBD1
length: 16
J: TRBJ1-1
V: TRBV3-1

CDR3: CASSQEGLAGEQNTDTQYF
D: TRBD2
length: 19
J: TRBJ2-3
V: TRBV4-3

CDR3: CSARPGSYGYTF
D: NA
length: 12
J: TRBJ1-2
V: TRBV20-1

CDR3: CASAESASGSPDTQYF
D: TRBD2
length: 16
J: TRBJ2-3
V: TRBV7-2

CDR3: CATDRGDTGELFF
D: TRBD1
length: 13
J: TRBJ2-2
V: TRBV28

CDR3: CASSPTGLTNYGYTF
D: NA
length: 15
J: TRBJ1-2
V: TRBV27

CDR3: CASSEAGHSNEQYF
D: NA
length: 14
J: TRBJ2-5
V: TRBV10-1

CDR3: CASSQDQERPETQYF
D: NA
length: 15
J: TRBJ2-5
V: TRBV3-1

CDR3: CSVLGAVGGYTF
D: NA
length: 12
J: TRBJ1-2
V: TRBV29-1